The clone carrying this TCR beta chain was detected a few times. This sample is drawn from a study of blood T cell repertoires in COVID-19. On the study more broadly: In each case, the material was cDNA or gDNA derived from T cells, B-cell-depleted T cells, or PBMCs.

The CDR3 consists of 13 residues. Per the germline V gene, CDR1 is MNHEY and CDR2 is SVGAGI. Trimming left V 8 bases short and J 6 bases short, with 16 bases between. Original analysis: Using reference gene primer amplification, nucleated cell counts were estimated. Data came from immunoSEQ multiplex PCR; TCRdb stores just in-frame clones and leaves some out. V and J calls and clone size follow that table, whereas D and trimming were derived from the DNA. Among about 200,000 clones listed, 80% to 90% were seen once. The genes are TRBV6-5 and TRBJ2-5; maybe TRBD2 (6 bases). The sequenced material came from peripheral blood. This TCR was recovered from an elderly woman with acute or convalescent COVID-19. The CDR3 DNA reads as TGTGCCAGCTCCCCCTCGGGGGTCCAGACCCAGTACTTC. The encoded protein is CASSPSGVQTQYF.